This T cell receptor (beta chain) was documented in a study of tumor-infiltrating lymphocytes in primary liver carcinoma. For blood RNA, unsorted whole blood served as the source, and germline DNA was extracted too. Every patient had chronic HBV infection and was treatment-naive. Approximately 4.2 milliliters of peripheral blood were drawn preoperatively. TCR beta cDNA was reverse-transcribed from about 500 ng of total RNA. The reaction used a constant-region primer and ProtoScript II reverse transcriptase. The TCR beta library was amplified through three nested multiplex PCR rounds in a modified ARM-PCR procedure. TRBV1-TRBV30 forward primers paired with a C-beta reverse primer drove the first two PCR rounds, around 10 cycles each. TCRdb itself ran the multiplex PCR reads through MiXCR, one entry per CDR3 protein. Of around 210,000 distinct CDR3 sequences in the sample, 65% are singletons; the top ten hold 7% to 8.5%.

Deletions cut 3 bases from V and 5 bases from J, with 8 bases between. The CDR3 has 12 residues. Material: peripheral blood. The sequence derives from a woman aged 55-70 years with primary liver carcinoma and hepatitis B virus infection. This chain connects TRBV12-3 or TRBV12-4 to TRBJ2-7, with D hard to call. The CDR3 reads CASSFGQNEQYF. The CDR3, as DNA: TGTGCCAGCAGTTTTGGGCAAAACGAGCAGTACTTC.